Included here is one T cell receptor beta chain sequence, with context. Antigen specificity is unknown. Then a second PCR, running roughly 7 to 11 cycles, was carried out with a sample-barcoded 5' primer and a J-beta primer mix. Using its own MiXCR run on the 5' RACE reads, TCRdb lists one record per CDR3 protein. This sample yields roughly 1.5 million distinct CDR3 sequences, of which roughly 43% are seen a single time; about 4% belongs to the top ten. The CDR3 is made up of 14 amino acids. The germline V gene has CDR1 MGHRA and CDR2 YSYEKL. V was pared by 4 bases and J by 3 bases, with 13 bases between. The data derive from a study of blood T cells in healthy people across ages. General study findings and limits: Per million T cells, TCR beta diversity dropped roughly linearly as age increased.

J is TRBJ2-7 and V is TRBV4-1; a possible D gene is TRBD1 (5 bases). The sequence was collected from a woman aged 18 to 35 in good health. The sequenced material came from blood. CDR3 coding DNA: TGCGCCAGCAGCCCGACCAAGGGGAACTACGAGCAGTACTTC. The encoded protein is CASSPTKGNYEQYF.